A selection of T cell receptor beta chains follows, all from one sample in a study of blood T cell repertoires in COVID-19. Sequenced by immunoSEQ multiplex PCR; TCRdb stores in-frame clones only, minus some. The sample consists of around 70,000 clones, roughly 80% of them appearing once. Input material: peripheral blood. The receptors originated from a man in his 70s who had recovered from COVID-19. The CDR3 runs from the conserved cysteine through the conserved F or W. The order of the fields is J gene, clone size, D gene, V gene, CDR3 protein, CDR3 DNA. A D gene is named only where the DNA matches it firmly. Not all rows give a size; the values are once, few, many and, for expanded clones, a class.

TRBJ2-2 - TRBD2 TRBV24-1 CATSDLAGAATGELFF TGTGCCACCAGTGATTTGGCGGGAGCCGCCACCGGGGAGCTGTTTTTT
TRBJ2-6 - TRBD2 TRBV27 CASSLRGAETLSGANVLTF TGTGCCAGCAGTTTGCGGGGGGCGGAGACCCTCTCTGGGGCCAACGTCCTGACTTTC
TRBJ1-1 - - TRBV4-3 CASSQVGGGGAAFF TGCGCCAGCAGCCAAGTCGGGGGAGGTGGGGCTGCTTTCTTT
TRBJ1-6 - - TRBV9 CASSVDIGDNSPLHF TGTGCCAGCAGCGTAGATATAGGGGATAATTCACCCCTCCACTTT
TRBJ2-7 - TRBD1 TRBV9 CASSVGGGSRSNEQYF TGTGCCAGCAGCGTAGGAGGGGGCAGCCGTAGTAACGAGCAGTACTTC
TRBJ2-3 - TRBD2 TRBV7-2 CASSLDGTTPYTQYF TGTGCCAGCAGCTTAGATGGGACTACCCCATATACGCAGTATTTT
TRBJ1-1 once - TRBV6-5 CASSYSQNTEAFF TGTGCCAGCAGTTACAGCCAGAACACTGAAGCTTTCTTT
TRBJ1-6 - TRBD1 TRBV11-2 CASSLVGGGAASPLHF TGTGCCAGCAGCTTAGTAGGAGGGGGCGCTGCTTCACCCCTCCACTTT
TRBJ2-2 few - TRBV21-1 CASLYYTRDIPMGGELFF TGTGCCAGCCTCTACTATACCCGGGACATCCCAATGGGCGGGGAGCTGTTTTTT
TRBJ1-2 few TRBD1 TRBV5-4 CASSTPGTGPLYGYTF TGTGCCAGCAGCACTCCCGGGACAGGGCCGTTATATGGCTACACCTTC
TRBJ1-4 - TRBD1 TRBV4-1 CASGNRGTTNEKLFF TGCGCCAGCGGTAACAGGGGGACAACTAATGAAAAACTGTTTTTT
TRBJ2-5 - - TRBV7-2 CASSLVSGEETQYF TGTGCCAGCAGCTTAGTATCGGGGGAGGAGACCCAGTACTTC
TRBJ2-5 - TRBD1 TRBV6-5 CASSYRTGGETQYF TGTGCCAGCAGTTATCGGACAGGGGGGGAGACCCAGTACTTC
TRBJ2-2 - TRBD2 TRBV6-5 CASRAPGRDTGELFF TGTGCCAGCAGAGCTCCAGGGAGGGACACCGGGGAGCTGTTTTTT
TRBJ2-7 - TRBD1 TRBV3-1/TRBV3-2 CASSQNLADRVYF TGTGCCAGCAGCCAAAATTTGGCGGACAGGGTTTACTTC
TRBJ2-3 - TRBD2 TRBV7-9 CASSSQAAGGGTDTQYF TGTGCCAGCAGCTCCCAGGCGGCGGGGGGCGGCACAGATACGCAGTATTTT
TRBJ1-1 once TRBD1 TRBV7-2 CASSSTGLDEAFF TGTGCCAGCAGCTCGACAGGGTTAGATGAAGCTTTCTTT
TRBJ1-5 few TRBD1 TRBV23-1 CASSQVCGQGDQPQHF TGCGCCAGCAGTCAAGTCTGCGGACAGGGTGATCAGCCCCAGCATTTT
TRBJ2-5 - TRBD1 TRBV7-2 CASSPGQGLGETQYF TGTGCCAGCAGCCCCGGACAGGGCCTGGGGGAGACCCAGTACTTC